This T cell receptor beta chain came from a study of spatial heterogeneity in lung cancer. As for the study in general: Bulk RNA-seq from matched material yielded a T cell module score that correlated strongly with TCR transcript counts in tumor regions.

Per the germline V gene, CDR1 is LNHDA and CDR2 is SQIVND (reference sequence). Trimming at V came to 6 bases and at J to 1 base, leaving 5 bases not matched to a gene. This CDR3 comprises 15 residues. Broader study findings: Mutation counts in tumors were tracked by counts of expanded intratumoral alpha and beta TCRs.

This clonotype has at least ten counts. The antigen is not known. TCRdb redid the calling of the 5' RACE reads with MiXCR, one entry per CDR3 protein. The sample carries about 18,000 distinct CDR3 sequences, around 6.8% recorded once. Time point indicated: sample taken at primary tumor resection. No cells were sorted before sequencing. The whole RNA sequenced was extracted from tumor, nontumor lung or frozen PBMC. Source: lung tumor tissue, taken at surgery. The receptor was isolated from a male donor with early-stage non-small cell lung cancer. The V and J genes are TRBV19 and TRBJ2-7; 11 bases are a match to TRBD1. The CDR3 coding sequence is TGTGCCAGTAGAGAGGGGACAGGGGGATCCTACGAGCAGTACTTC. It translates to CASREGTGGSYEQYF. The complete variable domain, with remaining parts taken from reference TRBV19 and TRBJ2-7, reads DGGITQSPKYLFRKEGQNVTLSCEQNLNHDAMYWYRQDPGQGLRLIYYSQIVNDFQKGDIAEGYSVSREKKESFPLTVTSAQKNPTAFYLCASREGTGGSYEQYFGPGTRLTVT.